These T cell receptor beta chains were read from a single sample in a study of blood T cell repertoires in COVID-19. Repertoires were generated with immunoSEQ multiplex PCR, while TCRdb's copy carries only in-frame clones and drops some. The sample consists of over 200,000 clones, around 80% of them appearing once. Sequencing used peripheral blood. Every receptor here comes from a woman of 80 years or more with COVID-19, enrolled during active disease. Each CDR3 is given with its conserved first and last residue. Fields, in order: V gene, D gene, clone size, J gene, CDR3 protein, CDR3 DNA. A D gene is named only where the DNA matches it firmly. Clone size is stated in some rows and not others, as once, few, many or a class when expanded.

V gene: TRBV6-4; D gene: TRBD2; clone size: NA; J gene: TRBJ2-5; CDR3 protein: CASPGGRSETQYF; CDR3 DNA: TGTGCCAGTCCGGGCGGGAGGTCCGAGACCCAGTACTTC
V gene: TRBV5-6; D gene: NA; clone size: NA; J gene: TRBJ2-4; CDR3 protein: CASRSGLDKNIQYF; CDR3 DNA: TGTGCCAGCCGATCGGGGTTGGACAAAAACATTCAGTACTTC
V gene: TRBV27; D gene: NA; clone size: NA; J gene: TRBJ1-3; CDR3 protein: CASSFPPETDSGNTIYF; CDR3 DNA: TGTGCCAGCAGTTTCCCACCCGAGACAGACTCTGGAAACACCATATATTTT
V gene: TRBV9; D gene: TRBD2; clone size: once; J gene: TRBJ2-1; CDR3 protein: CASSGLAGGYNEQFF; CDR3 DNA: TGTGCCAGCAGCGGTTTAGCGGGAGGGTACAATGAGCAGTTCTTC
V gene: TRBV6-2/TRBV6-3; D gene: TRBD2; clone size: few; J gene: TRBJ2-7; CDR3 protein: CASSYEAGERYEQYF; CDR3 DNA: TGTGCCAGCAGTTACGAAGCGGGAGAGCGGTACGAGCAGTACTTC
V gene: TRBV6-5; D gene: NA; clone size: NA; J gene: TRBJ2-3; CDR3 protein: CASSYSPSTDTQYF; CDR3 DNA: TGTGCCAGCAGTTATTCTCCTAGCACAGATACGCAGTATTTT
V gene: TRBV28; D gene: TRBD2; clone size: NA; J gene: TRBJ2-1; CDR3 protein: CASSLWGTSGSHEQFF; CDR3 DNA: TGTGCCAGCAGTTTATGGGGGACTAGCGGGAGCCATGAGCAGTTCTTC
V gene: TRBV11-2; D gene: NA; clone size: NA; J gene: TRBJ2-1; CDR3 protein: CASSLGQGGYNEQFF; CDR3 DNA: TGTGCCAGCAGCTTAGGACAGGGAGGCTACAATGAGCAGTTCTTC
V gene: TRBV7-9; D gene: NA; clone size: NA; J gene: TRBJ1-1; CDR3 protein: CASSLRGTMNTEAFF; CDR3 DNA: TGTGCCAGCAGCCTAAGGGGGACCATGAACACTGAAGCTTTCTTT
V gene: TRBV19; D gene: TRBD1; clone size: NA; J gene: TRBJ1-2; CDR3 protein: CASSITPDRSGSYF; CDR3 DNA: TGTGCCAGTAGTATCACCCCGGACAGGAGCGGCTCCTATTTC
V gene: TRBV6-1; D gene: TRBD1; clone size: NA; J gene: TRBJ2-2; CDR3 protein: CASSEQGATGELFF; CDR3 DNA: TGTGCCAGCAGTGAACAGGGGGCGACCGGGGAGCTGTTTTTT
V gene: TRBV7-8; D gene: TRBD2; clone size: once; J gene: TRBJ2-1; CDR3 protein: CASSLLAGGIYNEQFF; CDR3 DNA: TGTGCCAGCAGCTTATTAGCGGGAGGTATCTACAATGAGCAGTTCTTC
V gene: TRBV3-1/TRBV3-2; D gene: NA; clone size: NA; J gene: TRBJ1-5; CDR3 protein: CASSRAGNQPQHF; CDR3 DNA: TGTGCCAGCAGCCGTGCGGGCAATCAGCCCCAGCATTTT
V gene: TRBV10-1; D gene: TRBD2; clone size: NA; J gene: TRBJ2-2; CDR3 protein: CASTTGTSGGGGEGGELFF; CDR3 DNA: TGCGCCAGCACTACGGGGACTAGCGGAGGCGGGGGTGAGGGCGGGGAGCTGTTTTTT
V gene: TRBV6-5; D gene: NA; clone size: NA; J gene: TRBJ1-2; CDR3 protein: CASEDSTNYGYTF; CDR3 DNA: TGTGCCAGCGAGGACAGTACTAACTATGGCTACACCTTC
V gene: TRBV7-8; D gene: TRBD2; clone size: NA; J gene: TRBJ2-3; CDR3 protein: CASSPHPSGGSTDTQYF; CDR3 DNA: TGTGCCAGCAGCCCACACCCTAGCGGGGGTAGCACAGATACGCAGTATTTT
V gene: TRBV29-1; D gene: NA; clone size: NA; J gene: TRBJ1-1; CDR3 protein: CSVEQPGLMNTEAFF; CDR3 DNA: TGCAGCGTTGAACAACCAGGACTGATGAACACTGAAGCTTTCTTT
V gene: TRBV7-6; D gene: NA; clone size: NA; J gene: TRBJ1-1; CDR3 protein: CASSLDDRGGPAFF; CDR3 DNA: TGTGCCAGCAGCTTAGACGACCGAGGAGGCCCAGCTTTCTTT
V gene: TRBV6-1; D gene: NA; clone size: NA; J gene: TRBJ1-2; CDR3 protein: CASSEAPGTGGYTF; CDR3 DNA: TGTGCCAGCAGTGAAGCGCCGGGCACGGGAGGCTACACCTTC
V gene: TRBV29-1; D gene: NA; clone size: NA; J gene: TRBJ1-2; CDR3 protein: CSVGVWGSNYGYTF; CDR3 DNA: TGCAGCGTTGGGGTCTGGGGCAGCAACTATGGCTACACCTTC
V gene: TRBV2; D gene: NA; clone size: NA; J gene: TRBJ1-1; CDR3 protein: CASSRRWDNRNTEAFF; CDR3 DNA: TGTGCCAGCAGTCGAAGGTGGGACAACCGAAACACTGAAGCTTTCTTT
V gene: TRBV5-1; D gene: NA; clone size: NA; J gene: TRBJ2-7; CDR3 protein: CASSLSSYEQYF; CDR3 DNA: TGCGCCAGCAGCCTATCGTCCTACGAGCAGTACTTC
V gene: TRBV5-1; D gene: NA; clone size: NA; J gene: TRBJ1-1; CDR3 protein: CASSLDGGAGTEAFF; CDR3 DNA: TGCGCCAGCAGCTTGGATGGGGGCGCGGGCACTGAAGCTTTCTTT
V gene: TRBV12-3/TRBV12-4; D gene: NA; clone size: NA; J gene: TRBJ2-3; CDR3 protein: CASFLEGADTQYF; CDR3 DNA: TGTGCCAGCTTCCTAGAGGGGGCAGATACGCAGTATTTT
V gene: TRBV27; D gene: TRBD2; clone size: once; J gene: TRBJ2-7; CDR3 protein: CASSFGTSGSKEQYF; CDR3 DNA: TGTGCCAGCAGCTTTGGGACTAGCGGGTCTAAGGAGCAGTACTTC
V gene: TRBV5-6; D gene: NA; clone size: NA; J gene: TRBJ2-3; CDR3 protein: CASSLPFSGADTQYF; CDR3 DNA: TGTGCCAGCAGCTTGCCCTTCTCGGGGGCAGATACGCAGTATTTT
V gene: TRBV3-1/TRBV3-2; D gene: TRBD2; clone size: NA; J gene: TRBJ2-3; CDR3 protein: CASSQGGGVDTQYF; CDR3 DNA: TGTGCCAGCAGCCAAGGTGGGGGGGTAGATACGCAGTATTTT
V gene: TRBV19; D gene: NA; clone size: NA; J gene: TRBJ1-1; CDR3 protein: CASSILGVNTEAFF; CDR3 DNA: TGTGCCAGTAGTATCCTAGGGGTGAACACTGAAGCTTTCTTT
V gene: TRBV7-9; D gene: TRBD1; clone size: NA; J gene: TRBJ1-2; CDR3 protein: CASSLRTGYGYTF; CDR3 DNA: TGTGCCAGCAGCTTGAGGACAGGGTATGGCTACACCTTC
V gene: TRBV10-1; D gene: NA; clone size: NA; J gene: TRBJ2-7; CDR3 protein: CATCANGTGEYEQYF; CDR3 DNA: TGCGCCACCTGTGCAAACGGGACGGGGGAGTACGAGCAGTACTTC
V gene: TRBV19; D gene: TRBD1; clone size: NA; J gene: TRBJ1-2; CDR3 protein: CASSIDAFDRVNYGYTF; CDR3 DNA: TGTGCCAGTAGTATTGACGCTTTCGACAGGGTAAACTATGGCTACACCTTC
V gene: TRBV2; D gene: NA; clone size: NA; J gene: TRBJ2-6; CDR3 protein: CASSPSRTTSGANVLTF; CDR3 DNA: TGTGCCAGCTCCCCTTCAAGGACAACCTCTGGGGCCAACGTCCTGACTTTC
V gene: TRBV15; D gene: NA; clone size: NA; J gene: TRBJ1-1; CDR3 protein: CATSRDGAPRGTEAFF; CDR3 DNA: TGTGCCACCAGCAGAGATGGGGCACCACGGGGGACTGAAGCTTTCTTT
V gene: TRBV7-2; D gene: NA; clone size: NA; J gene: TRBJ2-7; CDR3 protein: CASSLKPPPGEQYF; CDR3 DNA: TGTGCCAGCAGCTTAAAGCCCCCCCCGGGCGAGCAGTACTTC
V gene: TRBV3-1/TRBV3-2; D gene: NA; clone size: NA; J gene: TRBJ1-3; CDR3 protein: CASTPAEGTWNTIYF; CDR3 DNA: TGTGCCAGCACCCCCGCGGAAGGAACTTGGAACACCATATATTTT
V gene: TRBV6-6; D gene: NA; clone size: NA; J gene: TRBJ2-6; CDR3 protein: CASSRPSTSGANVLTF; CDR3 DNA: TGTGCCAGCAGTCGACCCTCGACATCTGGGGCCAACGTCCTGACTTTC
V gene: TRBV19; D gene: TRBD1; clone size: once; J gene: TRBJ2-1; CDR3 protein: CASRGGDRGYNEQFF; CDR3 DNA: TGTGCCAGTAGGGGTGGGGACAGGGGCTACAATGAGCAGTTCTTC
V gene: TRBV7-8; D gene: NA; clone size: NA; J gene: TRBJ1-5; CDR3 protein: CASSLMLSTLHQPQHF; CDR3 DNA: TGTGCCAGCAGCTTAATGCTCTCCACTCTTCATCAGCCCCAGCATTTT
V gene: TRBV9; D gene: NA; clone size: NA; J gene: TRBJ1-4; CDR3 protein: CASSPGDREKLFF; CDR3 DNA: TGTGCCAGCAGCCCTGGTGACAGGGAAAAACTGTTTTTT
V gene: TRBV11-2; D gene: NA; clone size: NA; J gene: TRBJ2-1; CDR3 protein: CASSQPQGEQFF; CDR3 DNA: TGTGCCAGCAGCCAGCCCCAGGGGGAGCAGTTCTTC
V gene: TRBV19; D gene: NA; clone size: once; J gene: TRBJ1-1; CDR3 protein: CATRRGMNTEAFF; CDR3 DNA: TGTGCCACCCGCCGGGGGATGAACACTGAAGCTTTCTTT
V gene: TRBV9; D gene: NA; clone size: NA; J gene: TRBJ1-1; CDR3 protein: CASSVVTGTEAFF; CDR3 DNA: TGTGCCAGCAGCGTAGTGACTGGGACTGAAGCTTTCTTT
V gene: TRBV6-1; D gene: NA; clone size: NA; J gene: TRBJ1-5; CDR3 protein: CASSEQSLRGQPQHF; CDR3 DNA: TGTGCCAGCAGTGAACAGTCTCTTCGCGGGCAGCCCCAGCATTTT
V gene: TRBV15; D gene: TRBD2; clone size: NA; J gene: TRBJ2-1; CDR3 protein: CATSSWVGLAVNEQFF; CDR3 DNA: TGTGCCACCAGCAGTTGGGTGGGACTAGCGGTAAATGAGCAGTTCTTC
V gene: TRBV4-1; D gene: TRBD1; clone size: NA; J gene: TRBJ1-6; CDR3 protein: CASSRNDRANSPLHF; CDR3 DNA: TGCGCCAGCAGCCGGAACGACAGGGCTAATTCACCCCTCCACTTT
V gene: TRBV6-4; D gene: TRBD1; clone size: NA; J gene: TRBJ1-6; CDR3 protein: CASSGTDRTDNSPLHF; CDR3 DNA: TGTGCCAGCAGTGGGACGGACAGGACCGATAATTCACCCCTCCACTTT
V gene: TRBV3-1/TRBV3-2; D gene: NA; clone size: NA; J gene: TRBJ2-7; CDR3 protein: CASSQYGYEQYF; CDR3 DNA: TGTGCCAGCAGCCAATACGGCTACGAGCAGTACTTC
V gene: TRBV20-1; D gene: NA; clone size: NA; J gene: TRBJ1-1; CDR3 protein: CSAPRNTEAFF; CDR3 DNA: TGCAGTGCTCCCAGGAACACTGAAGCTTTCTTT
V gene: TRBV6-2/TRBV6-3; D gene: TRBD1; clone size: NA; J gene: TRBJ1-1; CDR3 protein: CASSAPTGASTEAFF; CDR3 DNA: TGTGCCAGCAGTGCCCCGACAGGGGCATCCACTGAAGCTTTCTTT
V gene: TRBV5-1; D gene: TRBD2; clone size: NA; J gene: TRBJ2-1; CDR3 protein: CASSGPTSQQFF; CDR3 DNA: TGCGCCAGCAGCGGCCCGACTAGCCAGCAGTTCTTC
V gene: TRBV9; D gene: NA; clone size: NA; J gene: TRBJ2-2; CDR3 protein: CASSAPPGPGELFF; CDR3 DNA: TGTGCCAGCAGCGCCCCTCCCGGTCCCGGGGAGCTGTTTTTT
V gene: TRBV6-6; D gene: NA; clone size: NA; J gene: TRBJ1-1; CDR3 protein: CASSSPRVVREAFF; CDR3 DNA: TGTGCCAGCAGTTCGCCTCGGGTGGTAAGAGAAGCTTTCTTT
V gene: TRBV5-1; D gene: TRBD1; clone size: NA; J gene: TRBJ1-1; CDR3 protein: CASSSGQGGAEAFF; CDR3 DNA: TGCGCCAGCAGCTCGGGACAGGGAGGAGCTGAAGCTTTCTTT
V gene: TRBV7-2; D gene: NA; clone size: NA; J gene: TRBJ2-7; CDR3 protein: CASSPYGDIAYEQYF; CDR3 DNA: TGTGCCAGCAGCCCCTATGGGGACATAGCCTACGAGCAGTACTTC
V gene: TRBV4-2; D gene: NA; clone size: NA; J gene: TRBJ1-3; CDR3 protein: CASSQAGGEGGNTIYF; CDR3 DNA: TGTGCCAGCAGCCAGGCAGGAGGGGAAGGAGGAAACACCATATATTTT
V gene: TRBV6-1; D gene: NA; clone size: NA; J gene: TRBJ2-3; CDR3 protein: CASSDGGAVSDTQYF; CDR3 DNA: TGTGCCAGCAGTGATGGCGGGGCGGTCTCAGATACGCAGTATTTT
V gene: TRBV5-1; D gene: TRBD2; clone size: NA; J gene: TRBJ2-3; CDR3 protein: CASSDLTSSGTDTQYF; CDR3 DNA: TGCGCCAGCAGCGACCTGACTAGCTCGGGCACAGATACGCAGTATTTT
V gene: TRBV7-2; D gene: NA; clone size: NA; J gene: TRBJ2-7; CDR3 protein: CASSLAVNSYEQYF; CDR3 DNA: TGTGCCAGCAGCTTGGCAGTCAACTCCTACGAGCAGTACTTC
V gene: TRBV5-4; D gene: NA; clone size: NA; J gene: TRBJ1-6; CDR3 protein: CASSLVSGQSPLHF; CDR3 DNA: TGTGCCAGCAGCTTGGTGTCAGGGCAATCACCCCTCCACTTT
V gene: TRBV9; D gene: TRBD1; clone size: NA; J gene: TRBJ1-2; CDR3 protein: CASSEQGATGYGYTF; CDR3 DNA: TGTGCCAGCAGCGAGCAGGGGGCCACAGGGTATGGCTACACCTTC